Below, 13 T cell receptor beta chains from the same sample are listed, as sequenced in a study of immune evolution from preneoplasia to lung adenocarcinoma. Clones were sequenced by immunoSEQ multiplex PCR, and TCRdb holds only the in-frame ones, with some missing. The top ten hold approximately 21% of the sample, which has 4,500 to 7,500 clones, about four fifths seen once. The sample was FFPE adjacent normal lung tissue. The receptor set was obtained from a person aged 55 to 79 with lung adenocarcinoma.

V and J are TRBV21-1 and TRBJ2-7; the D call in the table, TRBD2, was not verified against the DNA. TRBV21-1 is described as a pseudogene. The CDR3 spans 16 residues. This chain's CDR3 is CASNHLAGKRSYEQYF. CDR3 bases: TGTGCCAGCAACCATCTTGCGGGGAAACGGTCCTACGAGCAGTACTTC.

In this sample, this clone turned up a few times. The chain has TRBV19 and TRBJ2-7; D possibly uses TRBD1 or TRBD2 (6 bases each). Germline V gene data show CDR1 as LNHDA and CDR2 as SQIVND (reference sequence). The V and J ends lost 6 bases and 5 bases respectively, with 11 bases between them. The CDR3 extends over 12 amino acids. CDR3 loop: CASRGGDNEQYF. The CDR3 nucleotides are TGTGCCAGTAGAGGAGGGGACAACGAGCAGTACTTC.

V usage is TRBV27 and J usage is TRBJ2-1, with D possibly matching TRBD1 (7 bases). V lost 6 bases to trimming and J lost 4 bases, with 16 bases between them. From germline, CDR1 is MNHEY and CDR2 SMNVEV (reference sequence). The CDR3 spans 15 residues. Here the CDR3 DNA reads TGTGCCAGCAGAGAAGGGGGCGGGACGTACAATGAGCAGTTCTTC. Protein: CASREGGGTYNEQFF.

In this sample, this clone turned up once. The V and J genes are TRBV9 and TRBJ2-5, with D unresolved. The CDR3 is made up of 15 amino acids. The germline V and J ends were trimmed by 1 base and 4 bases, with 14 bases remaining between them. Germline V CDR1 and CDR2: SGDLS, YYNGEE. The CDR3 is CASSVLGQFGETQYF. The DNA of the CDR3 is TGTGCCAGCAGCGTACTCGGGCAGTTCGGAGAGACCCAGTACTTC. The full variable domain, rest sourced from reference TRBV9 and TRBJ2-5, is DSGVTQTPKHLITATGQRVTLRCSPRSGDLSVYWYQQSLDQGLQFLIQYYNGEERAKGNILERFSAQQFPDLHSELNLSSLELGDSALYFCASSVLGQFGETQYFGPGTRLLVL.

The chain uses TRBV29-1 and TRBJ2-7; 9 nucleotides align to TRBD1. This CDR3 comprises 13 residues. Per the germline V gene, CDR1 is SQVTM and CDR2 is ANQGSEA. The trim removed 7 bases at V and 6 bases at J, leaving 10 bases unmatched. The CDR3 loop is CSDPGTGNSEQYF. The DNA of the CDR3 is TGCAGCGACCCCGGGACAGGGAACAGCGAGCAGTACTTC.

Written as DNA, the CDR3 is TGTGCCAGCACGGACAGCACAAATGAAAAACTGTTTTTT. Translated, it gives CASTDSTNEKLFF. This chain joins TRBV6-1 and TRBJ1-4; the D gene is possibly TRBD1 (6 bases). V was pared by 7 bases and J by 5 bases, with 11 bases between. The CDR3 is made up of 13 amino acids. Germline lookup yields CDR1 MNHNS and CDR2 SASEGT.

The chain has TRBV28 and TRBJ2-1; D perhaps matches TRBD2 (6 bases). This CDR3 contains 11 residues. The V end lost 8 bases, the J end lost 5 bases, and 7 bases lay between the germline ends. Germline CDR1 MDHEN, CDR2 SYDVKM. The CDR3 bases are TGTGCCAGCGGGACTCACAATGAGCAGTTCTTC. Translating gives CASGTHNEQFF.

CDR3 in DNA: TGCGCCAGCAGCCAAGCCGAAGGAGGAGAGGGTTTCACTCGGGGCTACACCTTC. Translating gives CASSQAEGGEGFTRGYTF. This chain joins TRBV4-1 and TRBJ1-2; D is uncertain. Germline-derived CDR1 and CDR2 are MGHRA and YSYEKL. This CDR3 region has 18 residues. V was shortened by 1 base and J by 8 bases, with 26 bases between the two germline ends.

The chain couples TRBV6-6 to TRBJ2-5, with D possibly matching TRBD2 (6 bases). This CDR3 is 15 amino acids long. CDR1 and CDR2 from the germline V gene are MNHNY and SVGAGI (reference sequence). Trimming took off 2 bases at V and 3 bases at J, with 13 bases between the two ends. CDR3 sequence reads: CASSYPISGEETQYF. The CDR3 bases are TGTGCCAGCAGTTACCCGATTTCGGGGGAAGAGACCCAGTACTTC.

The CDR3 sequence: CASSLSGGSRYNEQFF. The CDR3 DNA reads TGTGCCAGCAGTTTATCTGGCGGGAGTAGGTACAATGAGCAGTTCTTC. The genes are TRBV27 and TRBJ2-1, with TRBD2 matching 7 bases. Germline CDR1 is MNHEY and CDR2 is SMNVEV (reference sequence). The trim removed 0 bases at V and 4 bases at J, leaving 6 bases unmatched. The CDR3 is 16 residues long.

This chain links TRBV4-1 with TRBJ1-3, with 7 bases identical to TRBD1. The CDR3 covers 15 residues. V lost 0 bases to trimming and J lost 4 bases; unmatched junction nucleotides: 3. CDR1 and CDR2 from the germline V gene are MGHRA and YSYEKL. The CDR3 bases are TGCGCCAGCAGCCAAGAAGACAGGGCGGGAAACACCATATATTTT. Encoded protein: CASSQEDRAGNTIYF.

The rearrangement links TRBV27 to TRBJ2-7; 8 bases agree with TRBD2. The CDR3 loop spans 14 amino acids. The germline gives CDR1 MNHEY, CDR2 SMNVEV (reference sequence). The junction had 7 bases not matched to a gene; V was cut back by 5 bases and J by 4 bases. The CDR3 sequence: CASSPYPSGYEQYF. CDR3 nucleotide sequence: TGTGCCAGCAGTCCCTACCCTAGCGGGTACGAGCAGTACTTC.

V is TRBV4-2 and J is TRBJ2-5, with 9 bases that match TRBD2. CDR3 length: 15 amino acids. Germline V gene lookup returns CDR1 LGHNA and CDR2 YNFKEQ. The V gene end was trimmed by 4 bases and the J gene end by 5 bases; junction bases not matched to a gene: 8. CDR3 residues: CASSLSSGSGETQYF. The CDR3 DNA sequence: TGTGCCAGCAGCCTCAGTAGCGGGAGTGGGGAGACCCAGTACTTC.